Ten or more counts support the clone carrying this T cell receptor beta chain. This record belongs to a study of regulatory T cells in long-lasting Graves disease. Assembly of TCR beta libraries relied on iRepertoire HTBI primers together with Arm-PCR of CDR3 regions. TCRdb processed the multiplex PCR reads anew with MiXCR; each CDR3 protein has one entry. The table includes roughly 500,000 distinct CDR3 sequences, roughly 13% detected once. Indicated time point: newly diagnosed GD, antithyroid drugs for less than 3 months. Following extraction of RNA from PBMCs, that RNA was used to make the TCR library. CDR3 length: 15 residues. Unmatched junction bases numbered 3, after V lost 0 bases and J lost 4 bases. Germline CDR1 is SGHNT and CDR2 is YYREEE (reference sequence). These sequences were also reported in another study, on T cells in Graves' hyperthyroidism and ophthalmopathy.

The TCR comes from a man aged 30 to 45 with Graves disease. V is TRBV5-4 and J is TRBJ2-1, with 8 bases that match TRBD2. This material consisted of peripheral blood mononuclear cells (PBMCs), taken at new diagnosis, from a patient treated with antithyroid drugs. The CDR3 loop is CASSLGTSPYNEQFF. CDR3 sequence (DNA): TGTGCCAGCAGCTTGGGGACTAGCCCTTACAATGAGCAGTTCTTC.